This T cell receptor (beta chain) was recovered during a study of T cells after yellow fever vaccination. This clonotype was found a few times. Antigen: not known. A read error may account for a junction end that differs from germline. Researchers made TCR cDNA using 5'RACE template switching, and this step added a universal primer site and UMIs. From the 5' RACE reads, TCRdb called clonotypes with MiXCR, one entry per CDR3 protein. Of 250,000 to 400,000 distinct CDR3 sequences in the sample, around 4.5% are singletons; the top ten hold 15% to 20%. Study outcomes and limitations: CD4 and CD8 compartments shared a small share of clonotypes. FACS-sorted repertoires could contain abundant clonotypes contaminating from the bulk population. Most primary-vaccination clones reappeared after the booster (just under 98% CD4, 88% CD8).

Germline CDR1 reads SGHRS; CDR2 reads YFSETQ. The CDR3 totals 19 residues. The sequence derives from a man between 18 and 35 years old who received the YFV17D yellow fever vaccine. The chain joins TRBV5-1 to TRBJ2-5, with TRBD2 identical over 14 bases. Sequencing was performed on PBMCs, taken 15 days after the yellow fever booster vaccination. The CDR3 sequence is CASSLGTSGGRKSQEIQYF. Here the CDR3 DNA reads TGCGCCAGCAGCTTAGGGACTAGCGGGGGCCGTAAGTCTCAAGAGATCCAGTACTTC.